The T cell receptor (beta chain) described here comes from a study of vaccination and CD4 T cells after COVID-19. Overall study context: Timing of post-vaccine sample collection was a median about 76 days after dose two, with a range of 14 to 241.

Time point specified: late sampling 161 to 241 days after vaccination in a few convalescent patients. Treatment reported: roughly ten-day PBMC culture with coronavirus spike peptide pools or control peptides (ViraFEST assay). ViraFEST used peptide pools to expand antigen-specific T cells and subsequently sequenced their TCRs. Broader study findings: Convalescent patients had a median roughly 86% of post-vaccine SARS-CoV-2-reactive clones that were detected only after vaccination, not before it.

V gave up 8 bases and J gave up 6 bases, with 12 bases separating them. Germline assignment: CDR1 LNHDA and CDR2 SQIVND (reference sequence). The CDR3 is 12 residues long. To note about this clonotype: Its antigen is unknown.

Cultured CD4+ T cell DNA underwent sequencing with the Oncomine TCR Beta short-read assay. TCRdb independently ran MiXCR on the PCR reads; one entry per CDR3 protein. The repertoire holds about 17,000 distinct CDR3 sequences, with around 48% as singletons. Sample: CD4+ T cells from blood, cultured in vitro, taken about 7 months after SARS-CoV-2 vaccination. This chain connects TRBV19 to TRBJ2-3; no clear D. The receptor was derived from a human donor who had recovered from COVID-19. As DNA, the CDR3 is TGTGCCAGTCTACCATGGCCGGATACGCAGTATTTT. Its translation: CASLPWPDTQYF.